This T cell receptor beta chain derives from a study of shared clonotypes between healthy human individuals (dated by TCRdb to 2020 to 2022). About the study as a whole: The cohort included three men and a couple of women between 18 and 49 years of age. To estimate repertoire size and how much clonotypes are shared between individuals, the study performed deep sequencing of blood TCR repertoires from about five healthy adults. To increase sequencing depth and limit assay-specific biases, TCR repertoire library preparation and sequencing were carried out by different laboratories using diverse techniques. Between about 0.94 and 8.9 billion PBMCs per donor were obtained by leukapheresis.

What the work shows at the level of the full study, not this receptor alone: Only blood was sampled, and tissue TCR repertoires likely differ from those in blood. The genetic and exposure-history diversity represented was limited by the small number of donors. Pairwise subsampling indicated that sequencing depth was expected to affect the degree of clonotype sharing among donors.

The donors were healthy, HIV-negative adults who had no recently reported acute infections or vaccinations. Every donor was a Caucasian adult residing in Nashville, Tennessee, USA. For unsorted samples, approximately 84 million PBMCs were counted, and genomic DNA was extracted using the QIAamp DNA Blood Mini kit. Blood was collected by leukapheresis, and PBMCs were isolated by Ficoll-Histopaque density gradient centrifugation and then cryopreserved in liquid nitrogen vapor phase. This clone was counted many times. Its antigen is still unknown. Nothing much larger sits one base from this clone, and base qualities are not available. Using the deep immunoSEQ assay, multiplex PCR amplified TCR CDR3 regions from genomic DNA. Extracted genomic DNA from each cell subset was distributed evenly across all wells of several immunoSEQ 96-well plates, and each plate was treated as a replicate. For unsorted PBMC, approximately 0.3 ug of genomic DNA, equivalent to approximately 30,000 T cell genomes, went into each replicate PCR. Ten immunoSEQ deep assay plates were used to sequence the unsorted PBMC genomic DNA. The purified libraries were quantified using a Qubit 3.0 fluorometer, sized with a Bioanalyzer 2100, and then quantified again using the KAPA Library Quantification kit. Every immunoSEQ 96-well plate was sequenced on a separate single-read 150-cycle Illumina NextSeq 550 flow cell. The study's processing was this. The immunoSEQ output contained only junctional sequences without quality scores, so filtering could not match that applied to full-length reads. Sequences were annotated with PyIR, a Python wrapper for IgBLAST v1.9, and V/J genes and CDR3 were assigned using IMGT germline references. Reads were filtered out if the reads had weak V/J assignments (E-value above 1e-6), no CDR3, stop codons, out-of-frame junctions, or ambiguous translated residues. A V3J clonotype was defined by an identical inferred V gene, J gene, and CDR3 amino acid sequence. Percentage overlap between repertoires was calculated by dividing the number of shared unique clonotypes by the size of the smaller repertoire. Three approaches were used to assess repertoire richness: RTK rarefaction, the Chao1 estimator, and Recon v2.1 estimates of unobserved clonotypes. The immuneACCESS repertoire file appears here via TCRdb, limited to in-frame rearrangements. These files lack a portion of the clones; in checked studies, under half of the deficit traces to unresolved V genes, and the cause of the others is not known. Clone size and the V and J calls come from that table; the DNA yielded D and trimming. Within this sample are fewer than 600,000 clones, with around 76% of them counted one time only. The ten top clones hold about 11% of the sample.

CDR1 MGHDK and CDR2 SYGVNS were looked up in the germline V gene. Reading from cysteine to phenylalanine, the CDR3 counts 15 amino acids. The retained sequence is limited to the CDR3, 45 bases, with the frame set at the first base. Trimming removed 4 bases from V and 3 bases from J, leaving 13 bases between the germline ends. The TCR comes from a woman aged 40 to 50 in good health. Some clones in this sample may be carry-over from other donors' samples. Recombination connected TRBV25-1 to TRBJ2-1, with no confidently assigned D gene. Sequenced: PBMCs. The CDR3 loop reads CASSGSDDHYNEQFF. The nucleotides are TGTGCCAGCAGTGGTTCGGACGACCACTACAATGAGCAGTTCTTC.